These 29 T cell receptor beta chains came from one sample sequenced in a study of T cell responses to AZD1222 COVID-19 vaccine. Only in-frame clones appear in the TCRdb table, and some are missing; sequencing was by immunoSEQ multiplex PCR. Of 45,000 to 65,000 clones listed, about 90% are singletons. This specimen consisted of peripheral blood, obtained on day 0 of AZD1222 vaccination. The receptors derive from an adult in good health.

This clone was detected only once. The V call is TRBV4-2, the J call TRBJ2-7; D is possibly TRBD1 or TRBD2 (6 bases each). The germline V gene has CDR1 LGHNA and CDR2 YNFKEQ. The CDR3 is made up of 20 amino acids. Trimming removed 1 base from V and 2 bases from J, with 27 bases in between. The CDR3 DNA sequence: TGTGCCAGCAGCCAAGTCGAAAGCGTTGGAGGGGGAGTCCCCCCCTACGAGCAGTACTTC. Translating it yields CASSQVESVGGGVPPYEQYF.

The rearrangement uses TRBV7-9 and TRBJ2-1; TRBD2 matches 8 bases. Germline loops: CDR1 SEHNR, CDR2 FQNEAQ (reference sequence). CDR3 size: 12 residues. Unmatched junction bases numbered 7, after V lost 5 bases and J lost 13 bases. The CDR3 sequence is CASSTTGTSQFF. The CDR3 region has the DNA TGTGCCAGCAGCACCACCGGGACTAGTCAGTTCTTC.

The chain combines TRBV16 with TRBJ1-1, with D maybe TRBD1 (5 bases). The ends were cut back, 2 bases at V and 5 bases at J, with 12 bases in the middle. Per germline, CDR1 KGHSY and CDR2 FQNENV. The CDR3 has 14 amino acids. The CDR3 region is CASSQASQGTEAFF. CDR3 DNA sequence: TGTGCCAGCAGCCAAGCGAGTCAGGGTACTGAAGCTTTCTTT. Supplemented by reference TRBV16 and TRBJ1-1, the full variable domain reads GEEVAQTPKHLVRGEGQKAKLYCAPIKGHSYVFWYQQVLKNEFKFLISFQNENVFDETGMPKERFSAKCLPNSPCSLEIQATKLEDSAVYFCASSQASQGTEAFFGQGTRLTVV.

This clone is a singleton in its sample. V is TRBV29-1 and J is TRBJ1-1; D possibly corresponds to TRBD1 (6 bases). The germline V gene encodes CDR1 SQVTM and CDR2 ANQGSEA. The CDR3 totals 14 residues. Trimming shortened V by 7 bases and J by 0 bases, and 15 bases separated the two germline ends. CDR3 DNA sequence: TGCAGCGGCGACAGGAGCCCCTTGAACACTGAAGCTTTCTTT. Amino acids: CSGDRSPLNTEAFF.

The genes are TRBV10-3 and TRBJ1-2; the D is unclear. From germline, CDR1 is ENHRY and CDR2 SYGVKD. The CDR3 runs to 11 residues. Trimming cost V 11 bases and J 4 bases, with 11 bases left between them. CDR3 sequence: CASAGIYGYTF. In DNA, the CDR3 is TGTGCCTCAGCGGGGATCTATGGCTACACCTTC.

The chain links TRBV29-1 to TRBJ2-4, with a possible D match to TRBD1 (6 bases). V was shortened by 6 bases and J by 3 bases, with 15 bases between the two germline ends. CDR1 SQVTM and CDR2 ANQGSEA come from the germline V gene. The CDR3 runs to 14 residues. The CDR3 reads CSVEYRVGKNIQYF. CDR3 DNA sequence: TGCAGCGTGGAATACAGGGTTGGCAAAAACATTCAGTACTTC.

The chain joins TRBV18 to TRBJ1-4; D unclear. Between the trimmed V and J ends, which lost 2 bases and 8 bases, there was a span of 9 bases. Germline-derived CDR1 and CDR2 are KGHSH and LQKENI. The CDR3 has 13 amino acids. The CDR3: CASSPDLGEKLFF. Here the CDR3 DNA reads TGTGCCAGCTCACCAGATCTCGGAGAAAAACTGTTTTTT.

This chain uses TRBV15 with TRBJ1-1, with D uncertain. The CDR3 runs 15 residues. CDR1 is LNHNV, CDR2 YYDKDF, per germline (reference sequence). The V gene lost 0 bases and the J gene lost 0 bases, with 8 bases spanning the gap. CDR3 sequence (DNA): TGTGCCACCAGCAGAGAGCAGCGGGTGAACACTGAAGCTTTCTTT. This gives the protein CATSREQRVNTEAFF.

This chain joins TRBV2 and TRBJ2-3; the match to TRBD2 covers 9 bases. Germline V gives CDR1 SNHLY, CDR2 FYNNEI. This CDR3 has 14 residues. After removal of 11 bases from V and 3 bases from J, the junction contained 9 bases not matched to a gene. In nucleotides, the CDR3 is TGTGCCGGGATAGCGGGAGAAGGGACAGATACGCAGTATTTT. It is translated as CAGIAGEGTDTQYF.

The rearrangement uses TRBV27 and TRBJ1-2, with 8 positions matching TRBD1. V gave up 6 bases and J gave up 7 bases; unmatched junction bases: 10. The CDR3 runs to 14 residues. Germline assignment: CDR1 MNHEY and CDR2 SMNVEV (reference sequence). CDR3 protein: CASRNPRGPSGYTF. CDR3 nucleotides: TGTGCCAGCAGGAATCCCAGGGGGCCGAGTGGCTACACCTTC.

This chain connects TRBV24-1 to TRBJ1-5; D is perhaps TRBD1 (6 bases). The CDR3 totals 16 residues. With 3 bases removed from V and 3 bases from J, the gap between germline ends came to 14 bases. Germline loops: CDR1 KGHDR, CDR2 SFDVKD. CDR3 amino acids: CATSDHAGGHNQPQHF. The CDR3 DNA follows: TGTGCCACCAGTGATCACGCGGGGGGACACAATCAGCCCCAGCATTTT.

This chain joins TRBV7-9 and TRBJ2-5; TRBD1 agrees at 7 bases. Germline V gene lookup returns CDR1 SEHNR and CDR2 FQNEAQ (reference sequence). V shed 1 base and J 4 bases; nucleotides not matched to a gene: 6. This CDR3 is 15 amino acids long. Here the CDR3 reads CASSLVRGPGETQYF. The CDR3, as DNA: TGTGCCAGCAGCTTAGTGAGGGGGCCAGGAGAGACCCAGTACTTC.

The chain has TRBV25-1 and TRBJ1-2; tentatively, D is TRBD1 (5 bases). Germline V CDR1 and CDR2: MGHDK, SYGVNS. The CDR3 has 14 amino acids. The V gene lost 5 bases and the J gene lost 3 bases, with 13 bases spanning the gap. In nucleotides, the CDR3 is TGTGCCAGCAGTTCGGCCGGGACTTACTATGGCTACACCTTC. It yields the protein CASSSAGTYYGYTF.

The rearrangement uses TRBV6-5 and TRBJ1-2, with 8 bases aligning to TRBD1. Losses at the gene ends were 4 bases for V and 5 bases for J; bases not matched to a gene: 12. Germline CDR1 MNHEY, CDR2 SVGAGI. The CDR3 has 16 amino acids. Written as DNA, the CDR3 is TGTGCCAGCAGTTCTACGACCGGGACAGGTTTTTATGGCTACACCTTC. It specifies CASSSTTGTGFYGYTF.

The chain links TRBV11-3 to TRBJ2-3; no reliable D call. CDR1 and CDR2 (germline): SGHNT, YENEEA. The CDR3 has 14 residues. The ends were cut back, 5 bases at V and 5 bases at J, with 14 bases in the middle. DNA of the CDR3: TGTGCCAGCAGCCCCTGGGGATCCGGAGATACGCAGTATTTT. As protein: CASSPWGSGDTQYF.

This clone has only a few counts. This chain connects TRBV15 to TRBJ2-7, with TRBD1 identical over 7 bases. The CDR3 totals 15 residues. The junction had 8 bases not matched to a gene; V was cut back by 4 bases and J by 2 bases. Per the germline V gene, CDR1 is LNHNV and CDR2 is YYDKDF (reference sequence). CDR3 amino acids: CATSIRRTGAYEQYF. The CDR3 region has the DNA TGTGCCACCAGCATCCGCCGGACAGGAGCCTACGAGCAGTACTTC.

The chain carries TRBV11-2 and TRBJ1-4; D not resolved. V was clipped by 0 bases and J by 0 bases, with 2 bases between them. This CDR3 is 14 amino acids long. Germline loops: CDR1 SGHAT, CDR2 FQNNGV. The CDR3 DNA follows: TGTGCCAGCAGCTTAGATCCAACTAATGAAAAACTGTTTTTT. Translating it yields CASSLDPTNEKLFF.

This clone came up once. The chain links TRBV5-4 to TRBJ2-1, with D uncertain. The CDR3 is made up of 15 amino acids. Trimming took off 4 bases at V and 2 bases at J, with 13 bases between the two ends. Germline-derived CDR1 and CDR2 are SGHNT and YYREEE (reference sequence). The CDR3 DNA sequence: TGTGCCAGCAGCATGGGCGGTGGGGCCTACAATGAGCAGTTCTTC. Translating gives CASSMGGGAYNEQFF.

The chain combines TRBV7-2 with TRBJ2-1, with 7 positions matching TRBD2. CDR1 is SGHTA and CDR2 is FQGNSA in the germline V gene. The V gene end was trimmed by 8 bases and the J gene end by 7 bases; junction bases not matched to a gene: 8. This CDR3 comprises 13 residues. The CDR3 is CASLPAGENEQFF. In nucleotides, the CDR3 is TGTGCCAGCCTCCCCGCGGGGGAGAATGAGCAGTTCTTC. Supplemented by reference TRBV7-2 and TRBJ2-1, the full variable domain reads GAGVSQSPSNKVTEKGKDVELRCDPISGHTALYWYRQSLGQGLEFLIYFQGNSAPDKSGLPSDRFSAERTGGSVSTLTIQRTQQEDSAVYLCASLPAGENEQFFGPGTRLTVL.

The count of this clone is one. The rearrangement links TRBV12-3 or TRBV12-4 to TRBJ1-5, with a weak D call TRBD1 (5 bases). V was pared by 3 bases and J by 6 bases, with 9 bases between. The CDR3 is made up of 13 amino acids. CDR3 DNA sequence: TGTGCCAGCAGTTTGTCGGGGGGTCAGCCCCAGCATTTT. Its protein product is CASSLSGGQPQHF.

The chain uses TRBV6-1 and TRBJ1-2, with a weak D call TRBD1 (5 bases). CDR3 length equals 14 residues. CDR1 is MNHNS, CDR2 SASEGT, per germline. Trimming pared 3 bases from V and 4 bases from J, leaving 12 bases between. The CDR3 nucleotides read TGTGCCAGCAGTGATGGCAGGGTATCCTATGGCTACACCTTC. Its protein product is CASSDGRVSYGYTF.

This clone has at least ten counts. V is TRBV5-6 and J is TRBJ1-5, with a weak D call TRBD1 (6 bases). The germline V gene has CDR1 SGHDT and CDR2 YYEEEE. The ends were cut back, 2 bases at V and 4 bases at J, with 10 bases in the middle. The CDR3 totals 14 residues. CDR3 in DNA: TGTGCCAGCAGCTTCCAGGGGAGGAATCAGCCCCAGCATTTT. Translated, it gives CASSFQGRNQPQHF.

The CDR3 DNA reads as TGTGCCAGCAGTTTAGCCCCATCCTCGACCACTGAAGCTTTCTTT. It yields the protein CASSLAPSSTTEAFF. The chain joins TRBV27 to TRBJ1-1; no firm D call. Germline values: CDR1 MNHEY, CDR2 SMNVEV (reference sequence). The CDR3 covers 15 residues. Trimming took off 2 bases at V and 4 bases at J, with 14 bases between the two ends.

The chain combines TRBV15 with TRBJ1-3, with TRBD1 as a possible D gene (6 bases). Germline CDR1 and CDR2: LNHNV and YYDKDF (reference sequence). The ends were cut back, 0 bases at V and 0 bases at J, with 18 bases in the middle. This CDR3 spans 19 amino acids. CDR3 loop: CATSREIPLTRGSGNTIYF. The DNA for the CDR3 is TGTGCCACCAGCAGAGAGATCCCGCTAACCAGGGGCTCTGGAAACACCATATATTTT.

The chain couples TRBV9 to TRBJ1-2, with D possibly matching TRBD1 (6 bases). The CDR3 sequence is 14 residues long. Between the trimmed V and J ends, which lost 3 bases and 3 bases, there was a span of 12 bases. CDR1 and CDR2 (germline): SGDLS, YYNGEE. CDR3 in amino acids: CASSGGGGYYGYTF. The CDR3 DNA reads as TGTGCCAGCAGCGGAGGAGGGGGGTACTATGGCTACACCTTC.

The V gene is TRBV14, the J gene TRBJ2-7, with D unresolved. Trimming took off 0 bases at V and 9 bases at J, with 18 bases between the two ends. CDR3 length: 15 residues. CDR1 and CDR2 from the germline V gene are SGHDN and FVKESK. For the CDR3, the DNA is TGTGCCAGCAGCCAAGATTTCCTCGGGTCTATCGGGCAGTACTTC. Translating gives CASSQDFLGSIGQYF.

The chain has TRBV5-1 and TRBJ1-5; 9 bases match TRBD1. The germline CDR1 and CDR2 sequences are SGHRS and YFSETQ. The CDR3 is 16 residues long. V trimming: 0 bases; J trimming: 3 bases; junction bases outside the gene matches: 4. CDR3 nucleotide sequence: TGCGCCAGCAGCTTGGGAGGGACAGGGAACAATCAGCCCCAGCATTTT. This codes for CASSLGGTGNNQPQHF. Supplemented by reference TRBV5-1 and TRBJ1-5, the full variable domain reads KAGVTQTPRYLIKTRGQQVTLSCSPISGHRSVSWYQQTPGQGLQFLFEYFSETQRNKGNFPGRFSGRQFSNSRSEMNVSTLELGDSALYLCASSLGGTGNNQPQHFGDGTRLSIL.

The V gene is TRBV5-5, the J gene TRBJ1-4, with TRBD1 matching over 10 bases. Germline V gives CDR1 SGHKS, CDR2 YYEKEE (reference sequence). The CDR3 covers 14 residues. The J segment lost 7 bases and the V segment lost 4 bases, leaving 4 bases of the junction unmatched. CDR3 coding DNA: TGTGCCAGCAGCCAGGGGACAGGGGCTGAAAAACTGTTTTTT. This sequence encodes CASSQGTGAEKLFF.

This chain joins TRBV7-7 and TRBJ1-5; TRBD1 might be the D (6 bases). The CDR3 sequence is 16 residues long. From germline, CDR1 is SSHAT and CDR2 FNYEAQ (reference sequence). V gave up 3 bases and J gave up 4 bases, with 16 bases separating them. The CDR3 region has the DNA TGTGCCAGCAGCTTTATCGGGAGGCAGGGGAATCAGCCCCAGCATTTT. As protein: CASSFIGRQGNQPQHF.